These T cell receptor beta chains were read from a single sample in a study of OX40 agonist ivuxolimab in advanced cancers. The data were produced by immunoSEQ multiplex PCR, yet TCRdb's version contains in-frame clones alone and is incomplete. This sample has roughly 69,000 clones, with 90% to 95% found just once. Here the sequenced sample was CD4+ or CD8+ T cells sorted from blood, taken in a trial of the OX40 agonist ivuxolimab. The receptors stem from an adult with an advanced solid tumor such as melanoma, head and neck, liver or kidney cancer. Both conserved end residues are part of each CDR3. Fields, in order: J gene, V gene, clone size, D gene, CDR3 protein, CDR3 DNA. A D gene is named only where the DNA matches it firmly. A clone size is listed for some rows: how often the clone was seen (once, few, many), or a class if it is expanded.

J gene: TRBJ1-2; V gene: TRBV27; clone size: NA; D gene: NA; CDR3 protein: CASSPSGGRYGYTF; CDR3 DNA: TGTGCCAGCTCCCCTTCAGGAGGACGCTATGGCTACACCTTC
J gene: TRBJ2-1; V gene: TRBV5-6; clone size: once; D gene: TRBD2; CDR3 protein: CASSFSGTPNEQFF; CDR3 DNA: TGTGCCAGCAGCTTCAGCGGGACCCCCAATGAGCAGTTCTTC
J gene: TRBJ1-4; V gene: TRBV7-9; clone size: NA; D gene: NA; CDR3 protein: CASSPQGTANEKLFF; CDR3 DNA: TGTGCCAGCAGCCCGCAGGGAACGGCTAATGAAAAACTGTTTTTT
J gene: TRBJ1-1; V gene: TRBV7-9; clone size: NA; D gene: NA; CDR3 protein: CASSLLGGNTEAFF; CDR3 DNA: TGTGCCAGCAGCTTGTTGGGTGGGAACACTGAAGCTTTCTTT
J gene: TRBJ2-7; V gene: TRBV11-2; clone size: NA; D gene: NA; CDR3 protein: CASSPGLPTSYEQYF; CDR3 DNA: TGTGCCAGCAGCCCTGGACTACCTACCTCCTACGAGCAGTACTTC
J gene: TRBJ1-1; V gene: TRBV6-6; clone size: NA; D gene: NA; CDR3 protein: CAIQQGWGGTEAFF; CDR3 DNA: TGTGCCATCCAACAGGGTTGGGGAGGCACTGAAGCTTTCTTT
J gene: TRBJ2-3; V gene: TRBV6-4; clone size: NA; D gene: NA; CDR3 protein: CASSDARGFDTDTQYF; CDR3 DNA: TGTGCCAGCAGTGACGCCAGGGGATTTGACACAGATACGCAGTATTTT
J gene: TRBJ1-6; V gene: TRBV4-1; clone size: NA; D gene: NA; CDR3 protein: CASSPEPGGYSPLHF; CDR3 DNA: TGCGCCAGCAGCCCCGAACCTGGGGGGTATTCACCCCTCCACTTT
J gene: TRBJ1-2; V gene: TRBV2; clone size: NA; D gene: NA; CDR3 protein: CASAGENYGYTF; CDR3 DNA: TGTGCCAGCGCGGGAGAGAACTATGGCTACACCTTC
J gene: TRBJ2-5; V gene: TRBV29-1; clone size: NA; D gene: NA; CDR3 protein: CSVVPQGETQYF; CDR3 DNA: TGCAGCGTTGTCCCCCAGGGGGAGACCCAGTACTTC
J gene: TRBJ1-1; V gene: TRBV10-3; clone size: NA; D gene: NA; CDR3 protein: CAIQDGDTEAFF; CDR3 DNA: TGTGCCATACAAGACGGGGACACTGAAGCTTTCTTT
J gene: TRBJ1-2; V gene: TRBV7-9; clone size: NA; D gene: TRBD1; CDR3 protein: CASSATGTGSIYGYTF; CDR3 DNA: TGTGCCAGCAGCGCAACCGGGACAGGGTCCATCTATGGCTACACCTTC
J gene: TRBJ2-1; V gene: TRBV4-1; clone size: NA; D gene: TRBD1; CDR3 protein: CASSQDLDRSYNEQFF; CDR3 DNA: TGCGCCAGCAGCCAAGATCTGGACAGGTCCTACAATGAGCAGTTCTTC
J gene: TRBJ1-2; V gene: TRBV6-5; clone size: NA; D gene: NA; CDR3 protein: CASTGTLGFDYGYTF; CDR3 DNA: TGTGCCAGCACTGGCACCCTGGGTTTCGACTATGGCTACACCTTC
J gene: TRBJ1-1; V gene: TRBV6-4; clone size: NA; D gene: TRBD1; CDR3 protein: CASSDSTGSTEAFF; CDR3 DNA: TGTGCCAGCAGTGACTCGACAGGGTCAACTGAAGCTTTCTTT
J gene: TRBJ2-7; V gene: TRBV13; clone size: NA; D gene: NA; CDR3 protein: CASRSRGGNSYEQYF; CDR3 DNA: TGCGCCAGCAGATCCCGTGGAGGGAACTCCTACGAGCAGTACTTC
J gene: TRBJ1-5; V gene: TRBV28; clone size: NA; D gene: TRBD1; CDR3 protein: CASSPYRGGNQPQHF; CDR3 DNA: TGTGCCAGCAGTCCCTACAGGGGTGGCAATCAGCCCCAGCATTTT
J gene: TRBJ2-1; V gene: TRBV5-1; clone size: once; D gene: TRBD1; CDR3 protein: CASSSLGTGNNEQFF; CDR3 DNA: TGCGCCAGCAGCTCCCTAGGGACAGGAAACAATGAGCAGTTCTTC
J gene: TRBJ2-5; V gene: TRBV7-2; clone size: NA; D gene: TRBD2; CDR3 protein: CASSLGVGGTEETQYF; CDR3 DNA: TGTGCCAGCAGCTTAGGAGTCGGGGGGACGGAAGAGACCCAGTACTTC